These 14 T cell receptor beta chains originate from one sample sequenced in a study of CD8+CD57+ T cells in acquired aplastic anemia. Patients selected for sequencing had displayed CD8+CD57+ cell expansion by flow cytometry. Genomic DNA was employed as the template in profiling TCR beta VDJ and CDR3. TCRdb analysed the reads with MiXCR anew, one entry per CDR3 protein. The repertoire holds a few hundred thousand distinct CDR3 sequences, with around 30% as singletons. Sequenced sample: sorted CD4+, CD8+, or CD8+CD57+ T cells (not recorded which) from PBMCs. The receptors were gathered from a human donor with aplastic anemia.

This rearrangement joins TRBV20-1 to TRBJ1-2; D perhaps matches TRBD1 (5 bases). The germline V gene encodes CDR1 DFQATT and CDR2 SNEGSKA (reference sequence). There are 11 residues in the CDR3. The V end was cut by 6 bases, the J end by 8 bases, with 13 bases between. The CDR3 region is CSAGVGYGYTF. The DNA for the CDR3 is TGCAGTGCGGGGGTGGGGTACGGCTACACCTTC.

This chain connects TRBV14 to TRBJ2-3; 11 bases fit TRBD2. The length of the CDR3 is 17 residues. Germline V gives CDR1 SGHDN, CDR2 FVKESK. With V trimmed by 1 base and J by 5 bases, 8 bases remained unmatched. CDR3 region: CASSQVTSGTLEDTQYF. The CDR3 DNA sequence: TGTGCCAGCAGCCAAGTGACTAGCGGGACTTTGGAAGATACGCAGTATTTT.

This rearrangement joins TRBV2 to TRBJ2-1; TRBD2 agrees at 10 bases. CDR3 length: 14 residues. Germline trimming cut 7 bases from V and 6 bases from J; bases unmatched to any gene: 6. Germline CDR1 SNHLY, CDR2 FYNNEI. In DNA, the CDR3 is TGTGCCAGCAAAGCGGGAGGGCCCGGCAATGAGCAGTTCTTC. Its translation is CASKAGGPGNEQFF.

This clonotype was counted ten times or more. This chain joins TRBV7-9 and TRBJ1-6; tentative D call: TRBD1 (6 bases). This CDR3 comprises 15 residues. Trimming took off 5 bases at V and 5 bases at J, with 13 bases between the two ends. CDR1 is SEHNR, CDR2 FQNEAQ, per germline (reference sequence). CDR3 region: CASSADRADNSPLHF. CDR3 bases: TGTGCCAGCAGCGCGGACAGAGCTGATAATTCACCCCTCCACTTT.

The V and J genes are TRBV30 and TRBJ2-2; 7 bases align to TRBD1. CDR1 is GTSNPN, CDR2 SVGIG, per germline (reference sequence). The V segment lost 6 bases and the J segment 0 bases; nucleotides outside the gene matches: 4. The CDR3 has 14 residues. The CDR3 loop is CACPGTANTGELFF. The CDR3 nucleotides are TGTGCCTGCCCCGGGACAGCGAACACCGGGGAGCTGTTTTTT.

There are a few counts of this clonotype. V is TRBV19 and J is TRBJ2-4, with TRBD2 matching 13 bases. Germline trimming cut 4 bases from V and 0 bases from J; bases unmatched to any gene: 9. Germline loops: CDR1 LNHDA, CDR2 SQIVND (reference sequence). CDR3 length: 19 residues. The chain's CDR3 is CASSTRGLAGEVAKNIQYF. The CDR3 nucleotides read TGTGCCAGTAGTACGCGAGGACTAGCGGGAGAAGTAGCCAAAAACATTCAGTACTTC.

This clonotype appeared many times. This rearrangement joins TRBV19 to TRBJ1-2; 9 bases line up with TRBD1. Germline CDR1 and CDR2: LNHDA and SQIVND (reference sequence). The V segment lost 5 bases and the J segment 5 bases; nucleotides outside the gene matches: 9. The CDR3 totals 15 residues. The CDR3 DNA is TGTGCCAGTAGTCCTGGACAGGGGTCGGAATATGGCTACACCTTC. Its translation: CASSPGQGSEYGYTF. Based on the CDR3 plus reference TRBV19 and TRBJ1-2, the full variable domain is DGGITQSPKYLFRKEGQNVTLSCEQNLNHDAMYWYRQDPGQGLRLIYYSQIVNDFQKGDIAEGYSVSREKKESFPLTVTSAQKNPTAFYLCASSPGQGSEYGYTFGSGTRLTVV.

In its sample, this clonotype was seen many times. The chain links TRBV6-6 to TRBJ1-5; D unclear. Trimming cost V 0 bases and J 4 bases, with 13 bases left between them. CDR1 is MNHNY and CDR2 is SVGAGI in the germline V gene (reference sequence). The length of the CDR3 is 16 residues. The CDR3 nucleotides are TGTGCCAGCAGTTACTCGTTTACGAAGCCTAATCAGCCCCAGCATTTT. As protein: CASSYSFTKPNQPQHF.

The rearrangement links TRBV9 to TRBJ2-1; TRBD2 matches 7 bases. The CDR3 spans 15 residues. J lost 8 bases, V lost 6 bases, and 14 bases had no gene match. From germline, CDR1 is SGDLS and CDR2 YYNGEE. The CDR3 nucleotides are TGTGCCAGCACATGGAGCGGGATAGGTGGCGATGAGCAGTTCTTC. It encodes CASTWSGIGGDEQFF.

The chain employs TRBV7-6 and TRBJ1-1; TRBD1 is a possible D gene (5 bases). The germline gives CDR1 SGHVS, CDR2 FNYEAQ. The CDR3 sequence is 13 residues long. The ends were cut back, 4 bases at V and 11 bases at J, with 17 bases in the middle. The DNA of the CDR3 is TGTGCCAGCAGCTCGACCCCCGGGACCGACGCTTTCTTT. Its protein is CASSSTPGTDAFF. The full variable domain, its missing parts supplied by reference TRBV7-6 and TRBJ1-1, is GAGVSQSPRYKVTKRGQDVALRCDPISGHVSLYWYRQALGQGPEFLTYFNYEAQQDKSGLPNDRFSAERPEGSISTLTIQRTEQRDSAMYRCASSSTPGTDAFFGQGTRLTVV.

There are many counts of this clonotype. The chain employs TRBV15 and TRBJ2-2, with 13 positions matching TRBD2. CDR3 length: 16 residues. The germline V gene encodes CDR1 LNHNV and CDR2 YYDKDF (reference sequence). The trim removed 9 bases at V and 4 bases at J, leaving 8 bases unmatched. In nucleotides, the CDR3 is TGTGCCACAAAAACTAGCGGGAGGGCCGGCACCGGGGAGCTGTTTTTT. It codes for CATKTSGRAGTGELFF.

The chain couples TRBV10-1 to TRBJ1-2, with TRBD1 identical over 7 bases. J was trimmed by 3 bases and V by 9 bases; bases with no gene match: 13. CDR3 length: 15 amino acids. The V gene's germline CDR1 is WNHNN and CDR2 SYGVQD (reference sequence). The CDR3 reads CARQSTGDRYYGYTF. The CDR3 DNA follows: TGCGCCAGACAAAGTACAGGGGACAGATACTATGGCTACACCTTC.

In this sample, this clonotype turned up a few times. The gene calls are TRBV5-1 and TRBJ1-3; D possibly corresponds to TRBD1 (5 bases). Germline CDR1 is SGHRS and CDR2 is YFSETQ. The length of the CDR3 is 16 residues. With 0 bases removed from V and 0 bases from J, the gap between germline ends came to 10 bases. The CDR3 DNA sequence: TGCGCCAGCAGCTTGGGGGGACCGGACTCTGGAAACACCATATATTTT. Its translation is CASSLGGPDSGNTIYF.

In regard to this clonotype: Sequence at one end of the junction differs from germline and may be a read error. The chain joins TRBV7-9 to TRBJ2-6; D gene unclear. Looked up from germline, CDR1 is SEHNR and CDR2 is FQNEAQ (reference sequence). The CDR3 length is 13 residues. CDR3 sequence reads: CACSVPGANVLTF. The CDR3 DNA reads as TGTGCCTGCAGCGTCCCTGGGGCCAACGTCCTGACTTTC. The full variable domain, in which reference TRBV7-9 and TRBJ2-6 provide the parts outside the CDR3, is DTGVSQNPRHKITKRGQNVTFRCDPISEHNRLYWYRQTLGQGPEFLTYFQNEAQLEKSRLLSDRFSAERPKGSFSTLEIQRTEQGDSAMYLCACSVPGANVLTFGAGSRLTVL.